The T cell receptor beta chain under discussion was sequenced for a study of control samples from healthy donors and cancer patients. TCRdb's table, derived via immunoSEQ multiplex PCR, lists solely in-frame clones and lacks some. The sample holds about 120,000 clones, around nine tenths seen once. The CDR3 extends over 14 amino acids. With 0 bases removed from V and 1 base from J, the gap between germline ends came to 6 bases. The germline V gene has CDR1 ENHRY and CDR2 SYGVKD. The rearrangement joins TRBV10-3 to TRBJ1-1, with D hard to call. This sequence originates from a man aged 25 to 45 in good health. The sample comprised blood. The CDR3 nucleotides read TGTGCCATCAGTGAGTCGACGAGGAACACTGAAGCTTTCTTT. It encodes CAISESTRNTEAFF.